The present entry profiles one TCR beta chain with its context. Its antigen remains unknown. This specimen belongs to a study of shared clonotypes between healthy human individuals. Study details: Sampling drew on donors who were a couple of women and a few men aged 18 to 49.

CD45RO-negative, CCR7-positively selected cells formed the naive CD8 fraction, excluding terminally differentiated effector memory CD45RA+ cells. Study-level results: It was only blood that was sampled, and tissue repertoires likely differ. Compared with memory subsets, naive subsets generally had larger estimated richness.

The length of the CDR3 is 15 residues. Unmatched junction bases numbered 4, after V lost 1 base and J lost 5 bases. Germline-derived CDR1 and CDR2 are SEHNR and FQNEAQ (reference sequence). As processed by the authors: In the immunoSEQ data, sequences were junction-only and lacked quality scores, so filtering differed. Sequencing used immunoSEQ multiplex PCR; TCRdb keeps in-frame clones, though not all of them. The DNA gave D and trimming, while V, J and clone size come from that table. The repertoire holds some 1,900,000 clones, with roughly 94% as singletons. The material sequenced was naive CD8+ T cells sorted from blood. The V and J genes are TRBV7-9 and TRBJ1-1; 10 bases are a match to TRBD1. The clonotype originates from a man aged 18 to 35 in good health. The CDR3 loop is CASSLGQGALTEAFF. CDR3 in DNA: TGTGCCAGCAGCTTAGGACAGGGGGCCCTGACTGAAGCTTTCTTT. Variable domain in full (rest from reference TRBV7-9 and TRBJ1-1): DTGVSQNPRHKITKRGQNVTFRCDPISEHNRLYWYRQTLGQGPEFLTYFQNEAQLEKSRLLSDRFSAERPKGSFSTLEIQRTEQGDSAMYLCASSLGQGALTEAFFGQGTRLTVV.